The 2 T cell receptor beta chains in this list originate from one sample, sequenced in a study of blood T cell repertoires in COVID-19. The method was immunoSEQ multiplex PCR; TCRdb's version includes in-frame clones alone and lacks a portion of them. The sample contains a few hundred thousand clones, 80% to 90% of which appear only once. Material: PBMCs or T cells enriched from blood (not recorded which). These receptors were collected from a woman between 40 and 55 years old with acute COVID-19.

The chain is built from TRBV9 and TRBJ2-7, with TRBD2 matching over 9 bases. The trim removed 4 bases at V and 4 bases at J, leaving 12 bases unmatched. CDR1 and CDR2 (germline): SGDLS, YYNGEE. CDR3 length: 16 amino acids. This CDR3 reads CASSPTPSGMAYEQYF. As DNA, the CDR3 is TGTGCCAGCAGCCCCACTCCTAGCGGGATGGCATACGAGCAGTACTTC.

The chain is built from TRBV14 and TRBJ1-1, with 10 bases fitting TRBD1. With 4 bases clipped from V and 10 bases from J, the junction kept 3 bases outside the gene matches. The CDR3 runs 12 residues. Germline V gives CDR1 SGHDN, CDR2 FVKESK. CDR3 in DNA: TGTGCCAGCAGCCGGACAGGGGGATCAGCTTTCTTT. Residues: CASSRTGGSAFF.